This record looks at one T cell receptor beta chain sequence and its context. RNA amounts of 0.5 to 1 ug underwent reverse transcription with random hexamers. One entry per CDR3 protein, called by TCRdb with MiXCR from the immunoSEQ multiplex PCR reads. The sample yields about 240,000 distinct CDR3 sequences, 96% seen once. This sample was taken from a study of CD8 T cells in Susac syndrome. TEMRA cells were FACS-enriched, with CD8+ and CD4+ T cells isolated negatively. The receptor was derived from a human donor with Susac syndrome. Sequencing was carried out using CD4+ T cells from PBMCs.

In DNA, the CDR3 is TGTGCCTGGAGCCCCGGAGCCTACGAGCAGTACTTC. As protein: CAWSPGAYEQYF. This rearrangement joins TRBV30 to TRBJ2-7; no reliable D call. The V gene lost 3 bases and the J gene lost 2 bases, with 8 bases spanning the gap. The CDR3 has 12 amino acids. Per germline, CDR1 GTSNPN and CDR2 SVGIG (reference sequence).